This TCR beta chain was captured by sequencing in a study of cytomegalovirus exposure and HLA in healthy donors. General study points: 164 TCR beta chains were listed as cytomegalovirus-associated. Later on, analysis showed that most CMV-associated TCR beta chains appeared to be HLA-restricted.

Participants comprised healthy donors of bone marrow. Worth noting for this clone: What it binds is unknown.

PCR employed 60 Vbeta and 13 Jbeta primers. The protocol was immunoSEQ multiplex PCR, while the TCRdb copy is restricted to in-frame clones and leaves out a portion. This table has about 170,000 clones, roughly 80% appearing once. The sequence derives from a female donor in good health and CMV-seronegative. The sequenced material came from PBMCs.

This CDR3 is CASSSNSDRGQETQYF. The CDR3 DNA sequence: TGTGCCAGCTCATCAAACTCCGACAGGGGGCAAGAGACCCAGTACTTC. This sequence joins TRBV18 and TRBJ2-5, with 9 positions matching TRBD1. CDR1 is KGHSH, CDR2 LQKENI, per germline. The V and J ends lost 5 bases and 2 bases, in that order; junction bases with no gene match: 9. This CDR3 is 16 amino acids long.